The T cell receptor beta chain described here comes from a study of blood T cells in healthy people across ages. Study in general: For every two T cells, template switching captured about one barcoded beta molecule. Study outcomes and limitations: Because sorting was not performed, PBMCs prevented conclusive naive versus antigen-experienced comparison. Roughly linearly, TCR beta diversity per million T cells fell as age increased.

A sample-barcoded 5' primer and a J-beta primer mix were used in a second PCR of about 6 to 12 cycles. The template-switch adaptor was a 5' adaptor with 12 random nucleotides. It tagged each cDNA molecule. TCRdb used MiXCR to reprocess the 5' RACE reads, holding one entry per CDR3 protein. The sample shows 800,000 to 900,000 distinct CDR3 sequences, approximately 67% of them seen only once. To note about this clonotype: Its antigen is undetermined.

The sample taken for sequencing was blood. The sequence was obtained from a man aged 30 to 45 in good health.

CDR3 sequence: CASSLAARESNQPQHF. CDR3 nucleotide sequence: TGTGCCAGCAGCTTAGCGGCCAGGGAGAGCAATCAGCCCCAGCATTTT. The chain has TRBV7-6 and TRBJ1-5, with D perhaps matching TRBD1 (5 bases). The CDR3 is 16 amino acids. The V and J ends lost 0 bases and 1 base respectively, with 10 bases between them. Germline V gene data show CDR1 as SGHVS and CDR2 as FNYEAQ.